Below, 25 T cell receptor beta chains from the same sample are listed, as sequenced in a study of cytomegalovirus exposure and HLA in healthy donors. Only in-frame clones appear in the TCRdb table, and some are missing; sequencing was by immunoSEQ multiplex PCR. Of under 200,000 clones listed, around 84% are singletons. Input material: PBMCs. These receptors all come from a man aged 18 to 30 in good health and CMV-seropositive.

The rearrangement links TRBV27 to TRBJ2-4; D may be TRBD2 (5 bases). This CDR3 comprises 15 residues. Trimming removed 5 bases at V and 2 bases at J, with 13 bases between. The germline V gene has CDR1 MNHEY and CDR2 SMNVEV (reference sequence). Written as DNA, the CDR3 is TGTGCCAGCAGTGTATTACGGGAAACCAAAAACATTCAGTACTTC. Encoded protein: CASSVLRETKNIQYF.

This clone was observed once. The chain is built from TRBV5-4 and TRBJ2-7; 7 bases fit TRBD2. In germline, CDR1 is SGHNT, CDR2 YYREEE (reference sequence). The CDR3 has 13 amino acids. The trim removed 4 bases at V and 6 bases at J, leaving 7 bases unmatched. The CDR3 DNA sequence: TGTGCCAGCAGCCCGGGGGGATTCGGCGAGCAGTACTTC. It specifies CASSPGGFGEQYF.

The chain combines TRBV9 with TRBJ2-1; TRBD2 aligns across 14 bases. Trimming at V came to 1 base and at J to 3 bases, leaving 3 bases not matched to a gene. From germline, CDR1 is SGDLS and CDR2 YYNGEE. This CDR3 is built from 17 residues. For the CDR3, the DNA is TGTGCCAGCAGCGTATTCGGGACTAGCGGGAGCTACAATGAGCAGTTCTTC. It translates to CASSVFGTSGSYNEQFF.

V gene TRBV5-8 combines with J gene TRBJ2-7, with D perhaps TRBD1 (5 bases). CDR3 size: 13 residues. Trimming pared 4 bases from V and 3 bases from J, leaving 11 bases between. Looked up from germline, CDR1 is SGHTS and CDR2 is YDEGEE. CDR3 DNA: TGTGCCAGCAGCCACCGACAGATCTACGAGCAGTACTTC. It yields the protein CASSHRQIYEQYF.

The genes are TRBV5-1 and TRBJ1-2; 7 bases agree with TRBD1. The CDR3 contains 14 residues. Germline CDR1 and CDR2: SGHRS and YFSETQ. Unmatched junction bases numbered 3, after V lost 1 base and J lost 3 bases. The CDR3 DNA sequence: TGCGCCAGCAGCTTGAGGGGGCGTGACTATGGCTACACCTTC. Its translation: CASSLRGRDYGYTF.

This clone was seen only once. This rearrangement joins TRBV28 to TRBJ1-4; TRBD1 agrees at 7 bases. CDR1 MDHEN and CDR2 SYDVKM come from the germline V gene. CDR3 length: 15 amino acids. Unmatched junction bases numbered 9, after V lost 6 bases and J lost 5 bases. The chain's CDR3 is CASSSPGDRNEKLFF. The CDR3, as DNA: TGTGCCAGCAGCTCCCCGGGGGACAGAAATGAAAAACTGTTTTTT.

This chain uses TRBV30 with TRBJ1-1; D possibly corresponds to TRBD1 (5 bases). This CDR3 is 14 amino acids long. Germline CDR1 and CDR2: GTSNPN and SVGIG (reference sequence). The V end was cut by 3 bases, the J end by 2 bases, with 13 bases between. CDR3: CAWSLPDRNTEAFF. CDR3 nucleotides: TGTGCCTGGAGCCTACCCGACAGAAACACTGAAGCTTTCTTT.

The rearrangement uses TRBV5-6 and TRBJ1-2, with TRBD1 matching 7 bases. Germline V gene sequence: CDR1 SGHDT, CDR2 YYEEEE. This CDR3 region has 14 residues. V was clipped by 4 bases and J by 2 bases; unmatched bases: 5. The CDR3 nucleotides read TGTGCCAGCAGCGCGGACAGGCTGAACTATGGCTACACCTTC. This encodes CASSADRLNYGYTF.

The V gene is TRBV6-1, the J gene TRBJ2-7; D is uncertain. CDR3 size: 17 residues. Germline V gene lookup returns CDR1 MNHNS and CDR2 SASEGT. V was clipped by 0 bases and J by 0 bases, with 15 bases between them. The CDR3 loop reads CASSEARTRKSSYEQYF. For the CDR3, the DNA is TGTGCCAGCAGTGAAGCGCGAACGAGGAAAAGCTCCTACGAGCAGTACTTC.

V gene TRBV2 combines with J gene TRBJ2-5, with 9 bases lining up with TRBD1. This CDR3 comprises 14 residues. CDR1 and CDR2 (germline): SNHLY, FYNNEI. Trimming cost V 5 bases and J 4 bases; bases outside gene matches: 5. The CDR3 protein is CASSNGQGRETQYF. CDR3 DNA sequence: TGTGCCAGCAGTAACGGACAGGGGCGAGAGACCCAGTACTTC.

Note on this clone: Other DNA sequences in this specimen translate into the identical CDR3. The rearrangement joins TRBV9 to TRBJ2-7; 8 nucleotides match TRBD1. V lost 2 bases to trimming and J lost 4 bases; unmatched junction nucleotides: 5. The CDR3 consists of 14 residues. CDR1 is SGDLS, CDR2 YYNGEE, per germline. Here the CDR3 reads CASSVGQGAYEQYF. The CDR3 DNA is TGTGCCAGCAGCGTCGGGCAGGGGGCTTACGAGCAGTACTTC.

The chain has TRBV28 and TRBJ2-1; the D gene is possibly TRBD2 (6 bases). The germline V and J ends were trimmed by 5 bases and 0 bases, with 14 bases remaining between them. The CDR3 spans 16 residues. The germline V gene has CDR1 MDHEN and CDR2 SYDVKM. CDR3: CASSPGLRTSYNEQFF. DNA of the CDR3: TGTGCCAGCAGTCCGGGACTGCGAACCTCCTACAATGAGCAGTTCTTC.

The CDR3 sequence: CASSQWGVQPQHF. The CDR3 DNA reads as TGTGCCAGTAGCCAGTGGGGGGTTCAGCCCCAGCATTTT. This rearrangement joins TRBV19 to TRBJ1-5, with a possible D match to TRBD1 (5 bases). The CDR3 has 13 residues. Trimming stripped 6 bases from V and 6 bases from J, with 12 bases between. Germline loops: CDR1 LNHDA, CDR2 SQIVND (reference sequence). Variable domain in full (rest from reference TRBV19 and TRBJ1-5): DGGITQSPKYLFRKEGQNVTLSCEQNLNHDAMYWYRQDPGQGLRLIYYSQIVNDFQKGDIAEGYSVSREKKESFPLTVTSAQKNPTAFYLCASSQWGVQPQHFGDGTRLSIL.

The chain is built from TRBV5-4 and TRBJ1-4; 11 nucleotides line up with TRBD1. Germline V gene sequence: CDR1 SGHNT, CDR2 YYREEE (reference sequence). Trimming took 4 bases from V and 6 from J; bases not matched to a gene: 5. CDR3 length equals 15 residues. CDR3 sequence (DNA): TGTGCCAGCAGCGACCCGGGACAGGGGGATGAAAAACTGTTTTTT. Its translation: CASSDPGQGDEKLFF.

The chain uses TRBV2 and TRBJ1-3; no firm D call. Trimming removed 0 bases from V and 6 bases from J, with 12 bases in between. Germline CDR1 and CDR2: SNHLY and FYNNEI. This CDR3 is 15 amino acids long. The CDR3 coding sequence is TGTGCCAGCAGTGAAGCGCCGGGTATCTCAAACACCATATATTTT. Residues: CASSEAPGISNTIYF.

V is TRBV10-3 and J is TRBJ2-7, with 7 bases lining up with TRBD1. V was pared by 6 bases and J by 2 bases, with 10 bases of the junction left unmatched. The CDR3 has 15 amino acids. Germline loops: CDR1 ENHRY, CDR2 SYGVKD. The CDR3 sequence: CAISPPGQRTYEQYF. The CDR3 coding sequence is TGTGCCATCAGCCCCCCGGGACAGCGAACCTACGAGCAGTACTTC.

V and J are TRBV28 and TRBJ2-3, with 13 positions matching TRBD2. The CDR3 runs to 15 residues. V lost 6 bases to trimming and J lost 3 bases; unmatched junction nucleotides: 3. In germline, CDR1 is MDHEN, CDR2 SYDVKM. CDR3 DNA sequence: TGTGCCAGCAGGTCGGGACTAGCGGGGACAGATACGCAGTATTTT. Encoded protein: CASRSGLAGTDTQYF.

This chain joins TRBV5-4 and TRBJ1-2; D is ambiguous. CDR3 length: 11 residues. V gave up 4 bases and J gave up 8 bases, with 9 bases separating them. The germline CDR1 and CDR2 sequences are SGHNT and YYREEE (reference sequence). As DNA, the CDR3 is TGTGCCAGCAGCCCCGGAGGGGGCTACACCTTC. Translating gives CASSPGGGYTF.

V usage is TRBV6-5 and J usage is TRBJ1-1; no clear D. This CDR3 contains 13 residues. V was cut by 6 bases and J by 3 bases, with 11 bases left in between. Germline-derived CDR1 and CDR2 are MNHEY and SVGAGI. CDR3 DNA sequence: TGTGCCAGCAGGCTCAGCGGCCACACTGAAGCTTTCTTT. It specifies CASRLSGHTEAFF.

The chain links TRBV29-1 to TRBJ2-7; 12 bases are shared with TRBD1. The length of the CDR3 is 13 residues. J lost 7 bases, V lost 4 bases, and 5 bases had no gene match. Germline lookup yields CDR1 SQVTM and CDR2 ANQGSEA. In nucleotides, the CDR3 is TGCAGCGTTGCCGGGACAGGGGGCGGGGAGCAGTACTTC. It codes for CSVAGTGGGEQYF.

This clone was seen only once. The chain uses TRBV7-2 and TRBJ2-7; D gene unclear. V shed 2 bases and J shed 3 bases, with 8 bases lying between them. The CDR3 is 13 amino acids. Germline loops: CDR1 SGHTA, CDR2 FQGNSA. CDR3 nucleotide sequence: TGTGCCAGCAGCTTAAGTCGCGACTACGAGCAGTACTTC. Translated: CASSLSRDYEQYF.

Note on this clone: A junction end diverges from the germline sequence, so it may reflect a read error. The J gene is TRBJ2-1, the V gene TRBV5-4, with 11 bases fitting TRBD2. Germline V gene data show CDR1 as SGHNT and CDR2 as YYREEE (reference sequence). The CDR3 runs 14 residues. CDR3 nucleotide sequence: TGTGCCAGCAGCTCCGGACTAGCGGGCGGTGGTTGGGTCTTC. The encoded protein is CASSSGLAGGGWVF. Complete variable domain (other parts from reference TRBV5-4 and TRBJ2-1): ETGVTQSPTHLIKTRGQQVTLRCSSQSGHNTVSWYQQALGQGPQFIFQYYREEENGRGNFPPRFSGLQFPNYSSELNVNALELDDSALYLCASSSGLAGGGWVFGPGTRLTVL.

This clone was detected only once. The genes are TRBV27 and TRBJ2-1; 7 bases map to TRBD2. The CDR3 is 14 amino acids. The germline gives CDR1 MNHEY, CDR2 SMNVEV (reference sequence). V trimming: 3 bases; J trimming: 7 bases; junction bases outside the gene matches: 6. In nucleotides, the CDR3 is TGTGCCAGCAGTTTTTCCATGGGGGGGAATGAGCAGTTCTTC. It yields the protein CASSFSMGGNEQFF.

The rearrangement uses TRBV9 and TRBJ1-2; perhaps TRBD1 as D (5 bases). Germline V gives CDR1 SGDLS, CDR2 YYNGEE. V was trimmed by 1 base and J by 3 bases, leaving 10 bases between them. The CDR3 has 14 amino acids. CDR3 region: CASSVNQGDYGYTF. DNA for the CDR3: TGTGCCAGCAGCGTAAACCAGGGCGACTATGGCTACACCTTC.

The chain combines TRBV28 with TRBJ2-5; possible D gene TRBD1, 6 bases. The germline CDR1 and CDR2 sequences are MDHEN and SYDVKM. V dropped 8 bases and J dropped 6 bases, with 10 bases sitting between them. This CDR3 contains 11 residues. This chain's CDR3 is CASGQGKTQYF. DNA of the CDR3: TGTGCCAGCGGGCAGGGGAAGACCCAGTACTTC.